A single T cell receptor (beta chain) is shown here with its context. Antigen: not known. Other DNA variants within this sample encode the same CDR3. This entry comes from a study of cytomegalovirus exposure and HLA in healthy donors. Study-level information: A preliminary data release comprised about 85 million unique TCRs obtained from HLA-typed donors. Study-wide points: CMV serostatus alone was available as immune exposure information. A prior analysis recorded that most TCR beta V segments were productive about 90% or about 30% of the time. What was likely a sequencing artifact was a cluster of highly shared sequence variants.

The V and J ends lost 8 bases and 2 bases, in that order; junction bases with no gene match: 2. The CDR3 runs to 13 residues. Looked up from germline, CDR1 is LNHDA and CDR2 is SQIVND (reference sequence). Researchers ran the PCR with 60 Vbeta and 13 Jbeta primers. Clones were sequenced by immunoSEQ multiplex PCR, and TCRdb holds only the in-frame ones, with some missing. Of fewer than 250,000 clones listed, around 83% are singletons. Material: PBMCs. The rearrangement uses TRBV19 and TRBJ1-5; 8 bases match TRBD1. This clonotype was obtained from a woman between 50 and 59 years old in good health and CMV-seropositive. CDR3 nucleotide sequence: TGTGCCAGTTCGGACAGGGGCAATCAGCCCCAGCATTTT. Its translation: CASSDRGNQPQHF.